Sequencing of this TCR beta chain was carried out in a study of blood T cell repertoires in COVID-19. V was clipped by 5 bases and J by 7 bases; unmatched bases: 4. This CDR3 has 15 amino acids. CDR1 is SEHNR, CDR2 FQNEAQ, per germline (reference sequence). Assay used: immunoSEQ multiplex PCR; TCRdb lists only in-frame clones, some missing. Counted here are roughly 80,000 clones, around 89% occurring once; the ten biggest clones make up 5.5% to 7.5%. The clonotype was recovered from a woman at least 80 years old with acute or convalescent COVID-19. The rearrangement uses TRBV7-9 and TRBJ1-6; 11 nucleotides line up with TRBD1. What was sequenced was peripheral blood. The CDR3 nucleotides read TGTGCCAGCAGCGGGGGACAGGGGGGAAATTCACCCCTCCACTTT. Translated, it gives CASSGGQGGNSPLHF. The full variable domain, completed using reference TRBV7-9 and TRBJ1-6, is DTGVSQNPRHKITKRGQNVTFRCDPISEHNRLYWYRQTLGQGPEFLTYFQNEAQLEKSRLLSDRFSAERPKGSFSTLEIQRTEQGDSAMYLCASSGGQGGNSPLHFGNGTRLTVT.